The entry that follows covers one TCR beta chain sequence. Its antigen is still unknown. Produced via immunoSEQ multiplex PCR; TCRdb's table is partial and in-frame only. The sample shows 48,000 or so clones, about three quarters of them seen only once. The record originates from a study of OX40 agonist ivuxolimab in advanced cancers. General study results and limits: Expanded clones belonging to CD8+ T cells outnumbered, on average, those of CD4+. Relatively little clonal expansion, among the lowest observed, appeared in partial responders at 0.1-3.0 mg/kg. Clonal expansion was seen in CD4+ and CD8+ blood T cells by week 6 at 0.1 to 3.0 mg/kg.

CDR1 is MNHNY and CDR2 is SVGAGI in the germline V gene (reference sequence). CDR3 length equals 13 residues. With V trimmed by 4 bases and J by 7 bases, 1 base remained unmatched. The chain has TRBV6-6 and TRBJ2-2; 9 bases map to TRBD2. The source material was CD4+ or CD8+ T cells sorted from blood, sampled in a trial of the OX40 agonist ivuxolimab. The TCR originated in an adult with an advanced solid tumor such as melanoma, head and neck, liver or kidney cancer. CDR3 bases: TGTGCCAGCAGTTTAGCGGGAGTCGGGGAGCTGTTTTTT. Translated, it gives CASSLAGVGELFF.